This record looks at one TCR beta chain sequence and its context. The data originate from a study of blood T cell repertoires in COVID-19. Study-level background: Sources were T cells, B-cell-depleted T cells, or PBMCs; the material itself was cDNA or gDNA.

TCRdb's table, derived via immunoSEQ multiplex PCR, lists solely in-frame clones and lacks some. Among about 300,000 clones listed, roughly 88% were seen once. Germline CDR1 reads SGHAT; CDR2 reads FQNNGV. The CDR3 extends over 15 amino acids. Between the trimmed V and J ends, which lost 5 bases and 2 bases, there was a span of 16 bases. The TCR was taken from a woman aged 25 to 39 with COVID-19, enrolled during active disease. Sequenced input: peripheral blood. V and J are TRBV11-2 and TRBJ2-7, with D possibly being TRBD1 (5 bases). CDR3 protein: CASSALGRGPYEQYF. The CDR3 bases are TGTGCCAGCAGCGCCTTAGGTAGGGGCCCCTACGAGCAGTACTTC.